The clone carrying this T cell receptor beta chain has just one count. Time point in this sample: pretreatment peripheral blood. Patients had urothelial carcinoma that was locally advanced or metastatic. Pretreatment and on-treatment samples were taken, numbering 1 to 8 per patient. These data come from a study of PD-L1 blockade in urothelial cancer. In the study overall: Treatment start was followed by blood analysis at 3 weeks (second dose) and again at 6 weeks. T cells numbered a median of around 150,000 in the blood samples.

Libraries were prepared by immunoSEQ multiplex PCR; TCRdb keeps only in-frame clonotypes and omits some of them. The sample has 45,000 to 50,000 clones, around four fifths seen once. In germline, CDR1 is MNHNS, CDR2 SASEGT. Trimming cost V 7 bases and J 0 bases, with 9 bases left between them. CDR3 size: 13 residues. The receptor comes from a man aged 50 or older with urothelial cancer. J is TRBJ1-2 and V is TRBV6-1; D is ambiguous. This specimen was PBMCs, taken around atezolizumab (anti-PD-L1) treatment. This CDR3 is CASIGFTNYGYTF. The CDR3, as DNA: TGTGCCAGCATCGGGTTTACTAACTATGGCTACACCTTC.